This entry concerns a single T cell receptor beta chain. CD8+ and CD4+ T cells taken from blood had their TCR beta sequenced. Patients with Susac syndrome fulfilled recently defined diagnostic criteria for definite or probable disease. These data are taken from a study of CD8 T cells in Susac syndrome. Turning to the study itself: At the time of blood draw, patients with Susac syndrome were therapy-naive, receiving corticosteroids, or receiving intravenous immunoglobulin alone.

Random-hexamer reverse transcription was applied to about 0.45 to 1 ug RNA. Amplification of the TCR beta CDR3 was carried out by immunoSEQ multiplex PCR, which spanned a total of 54 Vbeta and 13 Jbeta segments. TCRdb fed the immunoSEQ multiplex PCR reads into MiXCR, producing one record per CDR3 protein. The sample lists about 130,000 distinct CDR3 sequences; approximately 95% were seen once. CDR1 is MDHEN, CDR2 SYDVKM, per germline. Trimming removed 7 bases from V and 0 bases from J, with 6 bases in between. The CDR3 totals 12 residues. This TCR derives from a human donor with Susac syndrome. Sample: CD8+ T cells from PBMCs. The V call is TRBV28, the J call TRBJ1-1, with D unclear. This CDR3 reads CASNGMNTEAFF. The CDR3 DNA follows: TGTGCCAGCAATGGGATGAACACTGAAGCTTTCTTT. Looking up the rest from reference TRBV28 and TRBJ1-1 gives the full variable domain: DVKVTQSSRYLVKRTGEKVFLECVQDMDHENMFWYRQDPGLGLRLIYFSYDVKMKEKGDIPEGYSVSREKKERFSLILESASTNQTSMYLCASNGMNTEAFFGQGTRLTVV.